Reported below is one T cell receptor (beta chain). This specimen belongs to a study of control samples from healthy donors and cancer patients. Assay used: immunoSEQ multiplex PCR; TCRdb lists only in-frame clones, some missing. Altogether about 120,000 clones are present, 80% to 90% being singletons, with the ten largest covering 0.95% to 1.3%. The sample taken for sequencing was PBMCs. The receptor comes from a woman aged 45-65 years with colorectal cancer.

CDR3 protein: CASFRGGGGETQYF. The CDR3 region has the DNA TGTGCCAGCTTCCGCGGGGGGGGCGGGGAGACCCAGTACTTC. The chain has TRBV6-6 and TRBJ2-5; 9 bases map to TRBD2. This CDR3 is built from 14 residues. In germline, CDR1 is MNHNY, CDR2 SVGAGI (reference sequence). V trimming: 8 bases; J trimming: 5 bases; junction bases outside the gene matches: 9.